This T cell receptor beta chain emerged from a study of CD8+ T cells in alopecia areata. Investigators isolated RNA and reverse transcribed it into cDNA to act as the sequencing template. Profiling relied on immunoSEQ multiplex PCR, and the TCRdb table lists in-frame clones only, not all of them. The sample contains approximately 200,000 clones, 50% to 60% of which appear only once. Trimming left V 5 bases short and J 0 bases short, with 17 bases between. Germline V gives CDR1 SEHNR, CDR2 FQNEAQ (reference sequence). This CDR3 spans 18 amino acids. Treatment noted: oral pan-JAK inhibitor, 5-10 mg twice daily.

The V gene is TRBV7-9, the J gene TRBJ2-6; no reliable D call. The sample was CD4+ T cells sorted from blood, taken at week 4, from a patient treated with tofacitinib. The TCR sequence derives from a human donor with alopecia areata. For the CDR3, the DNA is TGTGCCAGCAGCCTCACACGGACGCCGGTCTCTGGGGCCAACGTCCTGACTTTC. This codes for CASSLTRTPVSGANVLTF.